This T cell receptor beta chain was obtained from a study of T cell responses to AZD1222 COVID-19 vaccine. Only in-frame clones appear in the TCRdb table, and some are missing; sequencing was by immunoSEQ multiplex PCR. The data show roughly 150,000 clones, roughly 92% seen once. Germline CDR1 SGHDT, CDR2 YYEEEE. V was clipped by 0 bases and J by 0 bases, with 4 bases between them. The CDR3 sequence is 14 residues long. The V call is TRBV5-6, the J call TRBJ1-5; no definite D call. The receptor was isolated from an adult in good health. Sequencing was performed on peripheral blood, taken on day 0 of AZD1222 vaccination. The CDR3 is CASSLAHSNQPQHF. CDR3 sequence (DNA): TGTGCCAGCAGCTTGGCCCATAGCAATCAGCCCCAGCATTTT.